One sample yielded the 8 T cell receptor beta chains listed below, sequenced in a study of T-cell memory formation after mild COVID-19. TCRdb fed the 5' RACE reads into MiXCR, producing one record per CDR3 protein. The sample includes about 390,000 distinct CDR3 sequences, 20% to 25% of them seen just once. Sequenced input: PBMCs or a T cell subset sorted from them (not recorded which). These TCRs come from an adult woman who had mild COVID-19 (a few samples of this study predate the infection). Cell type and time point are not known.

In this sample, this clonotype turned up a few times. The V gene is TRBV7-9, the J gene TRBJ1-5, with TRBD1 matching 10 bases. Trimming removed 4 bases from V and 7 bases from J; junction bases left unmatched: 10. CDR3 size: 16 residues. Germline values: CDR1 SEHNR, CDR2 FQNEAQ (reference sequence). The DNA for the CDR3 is TGTGCCAGCAGCTATTCCGGGACAGGGGTGAACCAGCCCCAGCATTTT. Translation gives CASSYSGTGVNQPQHF.

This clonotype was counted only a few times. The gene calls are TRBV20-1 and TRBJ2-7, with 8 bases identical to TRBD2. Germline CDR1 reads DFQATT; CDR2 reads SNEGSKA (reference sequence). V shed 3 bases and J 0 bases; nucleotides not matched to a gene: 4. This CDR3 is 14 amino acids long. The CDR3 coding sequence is TGCAGTGCTAGCAGCGGGGGCAGCTCCTACGAGCAGTACTTC. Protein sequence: CSASSGGSSYEQYF.

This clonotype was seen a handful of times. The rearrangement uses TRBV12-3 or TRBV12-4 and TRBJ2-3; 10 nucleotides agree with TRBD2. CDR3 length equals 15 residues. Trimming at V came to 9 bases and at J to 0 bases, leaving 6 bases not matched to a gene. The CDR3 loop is CASLAGALSTDTQYF. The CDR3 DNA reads TGTGCCAGTCTAGCGGGAGCGCTTAGCACAGATACGCAGTATTTT.

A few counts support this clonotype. This chain's CDR3 is CASSPGWGYGYTF. For the CDR3, the DNA is TGCGCCAGCAGCCCGGGGTGGGGCTATGGCTACACCTTC. The chain has TRBV5-1 and TRBJ1-2; D gene ambiguous. The CDR3 totals 13 residues. V dropped 4 bases and J dropped 4 bases, with 11 bases sitting between them. In germline, CDR1 is SGHRS, CDR2 YFSETQ.

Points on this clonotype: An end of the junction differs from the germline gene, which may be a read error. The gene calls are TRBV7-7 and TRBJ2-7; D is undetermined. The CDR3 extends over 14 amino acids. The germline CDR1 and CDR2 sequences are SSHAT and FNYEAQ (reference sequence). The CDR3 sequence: CASSPRFESYEQYF. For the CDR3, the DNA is TGTGCTAGCAGCCCCAGATTTGAGTCCTACGAGCAGTACTTC.

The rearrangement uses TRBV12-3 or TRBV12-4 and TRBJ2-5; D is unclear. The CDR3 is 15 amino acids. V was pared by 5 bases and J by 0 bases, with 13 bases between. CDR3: CASSPGGMYQETQYF. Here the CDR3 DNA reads TGTGCCAGCAGTCCGGGTGGGATGTACCAAGAGACCCAGTACTTC.

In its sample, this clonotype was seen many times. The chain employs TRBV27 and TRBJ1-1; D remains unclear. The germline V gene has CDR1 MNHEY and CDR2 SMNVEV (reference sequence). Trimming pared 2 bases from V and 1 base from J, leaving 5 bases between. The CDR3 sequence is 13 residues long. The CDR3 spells CASSLNRNTEAFF. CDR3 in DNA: TGTGCCAGCAGTTTAAACAGGAACACTGAAGCTTTCTTT.

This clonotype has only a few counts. CDR3 amino acids: CASSEPNNEQFF. The DNA of the CDR3 is TGTGCCAGCAGTGAACCTAACAATGAGCAGTTCTTC. The V and J genes are TRBV2 and TRBJ2-1, with D uncertain. Germline loops: CDR1 SNHLY, CDR2 FYNNEI. V was cut by 2 bases and J by 5 bases, with 4 bases left in between. CDR3 length equals 12 residues.